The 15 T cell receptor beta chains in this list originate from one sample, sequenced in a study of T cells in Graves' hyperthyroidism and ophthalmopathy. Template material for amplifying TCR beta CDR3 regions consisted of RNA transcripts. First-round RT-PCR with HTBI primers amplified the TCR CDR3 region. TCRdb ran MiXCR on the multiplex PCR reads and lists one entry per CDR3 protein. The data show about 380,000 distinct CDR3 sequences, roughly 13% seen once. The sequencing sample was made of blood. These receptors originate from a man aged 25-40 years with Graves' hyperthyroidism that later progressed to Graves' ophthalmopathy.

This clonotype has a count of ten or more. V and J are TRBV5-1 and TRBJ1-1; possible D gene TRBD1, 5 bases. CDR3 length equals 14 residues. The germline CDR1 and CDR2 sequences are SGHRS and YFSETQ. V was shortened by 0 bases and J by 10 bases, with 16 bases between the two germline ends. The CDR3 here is CASSLAQGFGVAFF. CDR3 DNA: TGCGCCAGCAGCTTGGCGCAGGGCTTTGGGGTAGCTTTCTTT.

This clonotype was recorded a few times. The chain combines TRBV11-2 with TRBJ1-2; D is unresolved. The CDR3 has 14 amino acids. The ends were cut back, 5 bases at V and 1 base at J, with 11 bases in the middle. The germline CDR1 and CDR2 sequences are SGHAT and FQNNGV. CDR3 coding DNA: TGTGCCAGCAGCCTACCATCCTTTAACTATGGCTACACCTTC. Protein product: CASSLPSFNYGYTF.

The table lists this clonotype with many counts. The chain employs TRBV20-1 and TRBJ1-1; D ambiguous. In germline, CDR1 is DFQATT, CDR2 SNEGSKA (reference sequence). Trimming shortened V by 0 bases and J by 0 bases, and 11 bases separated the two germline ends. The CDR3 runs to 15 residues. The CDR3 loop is CSAREAAGMNTEAFF. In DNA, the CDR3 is TGCAGTGCTAGAGAAGCGGCGGGGATGAACACTGAAGCTTTCTTT.

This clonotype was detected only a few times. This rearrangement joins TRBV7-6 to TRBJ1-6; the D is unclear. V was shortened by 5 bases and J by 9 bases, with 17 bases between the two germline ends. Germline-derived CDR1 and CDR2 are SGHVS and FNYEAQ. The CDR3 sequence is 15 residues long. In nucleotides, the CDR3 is TGTGCCAGCAGCGCCAGGCGGGCAACGGGTTCACCCCTCCACTTT. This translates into CASSARRATGSPLHF.

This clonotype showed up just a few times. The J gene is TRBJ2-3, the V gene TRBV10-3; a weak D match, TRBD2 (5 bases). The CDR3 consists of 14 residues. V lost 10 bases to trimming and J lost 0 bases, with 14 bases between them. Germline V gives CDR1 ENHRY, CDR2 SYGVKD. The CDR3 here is CATQDSSSTDTQYF. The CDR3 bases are TGTGCCACCCAGGACTCCTCTAGCACAGATACGCAGTATTTT.

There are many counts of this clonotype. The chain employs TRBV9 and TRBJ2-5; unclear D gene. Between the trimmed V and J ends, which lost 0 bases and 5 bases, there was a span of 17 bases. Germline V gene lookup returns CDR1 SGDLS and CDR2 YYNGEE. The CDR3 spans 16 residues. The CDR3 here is CASSVGYDLSGETQYF. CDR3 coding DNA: TGTGCCAGCAGCGTAGGGTACGACCTATCCGGGGAGACCCAGTACTTC. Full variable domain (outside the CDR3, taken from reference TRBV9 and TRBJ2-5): DSGVTQTPKHLITATGQRVTLRCSPRSGDLSVYWYQQSLDQGLQFLIQYYNGEERAKGNILERFSAQQFPDLHSELNLSSLELGDSALYFCASSVGYDLSGETQYFGPGTRLLVL.

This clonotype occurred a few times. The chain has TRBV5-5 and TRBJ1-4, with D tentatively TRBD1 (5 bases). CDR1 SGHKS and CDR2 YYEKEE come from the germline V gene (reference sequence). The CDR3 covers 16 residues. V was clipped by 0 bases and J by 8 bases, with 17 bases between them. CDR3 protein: CASSLVSQGRDEKLFF. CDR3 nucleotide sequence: TGTGCCAGCAGCTTGGTGTCCCAGGGAAGAGACGAAAAACTGTTTTTT.

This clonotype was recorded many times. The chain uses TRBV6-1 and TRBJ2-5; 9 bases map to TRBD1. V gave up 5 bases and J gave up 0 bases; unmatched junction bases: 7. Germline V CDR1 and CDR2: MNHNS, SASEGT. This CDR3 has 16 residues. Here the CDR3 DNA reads TGTGCCAGCAGTCCGGGACAGGGAACTTACCAAGAGACCCAGTACTTC. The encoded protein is CASSPGQGTYQETQYF.

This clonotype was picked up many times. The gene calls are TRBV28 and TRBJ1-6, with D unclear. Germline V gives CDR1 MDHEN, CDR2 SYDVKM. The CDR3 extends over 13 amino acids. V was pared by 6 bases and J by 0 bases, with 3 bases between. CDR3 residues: CASRRSYNSPLHF. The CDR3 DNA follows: TGTGCCAGCAGGCGCTCCTATAATTCACCCCTCCACTTT. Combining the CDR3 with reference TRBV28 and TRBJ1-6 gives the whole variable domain DVKVTQSSRYLVKRTGEKVFLECVQDMDHENMFWYRQDPGLGLRLIYFSYDVKMKEKGDIPEGYSVSREKKERFSLILESASTNQTSMYLCASRRSYNSPLHFGNGTRLTVT.

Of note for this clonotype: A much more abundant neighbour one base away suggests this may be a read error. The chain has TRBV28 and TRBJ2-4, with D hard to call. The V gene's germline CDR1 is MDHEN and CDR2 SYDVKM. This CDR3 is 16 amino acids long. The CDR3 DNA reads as TGTGCCAGCACCTCTCAAGGGCCGATTGCCAAAGACATTCAGTACTTC. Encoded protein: CASTSQGPIAKDIQYF.

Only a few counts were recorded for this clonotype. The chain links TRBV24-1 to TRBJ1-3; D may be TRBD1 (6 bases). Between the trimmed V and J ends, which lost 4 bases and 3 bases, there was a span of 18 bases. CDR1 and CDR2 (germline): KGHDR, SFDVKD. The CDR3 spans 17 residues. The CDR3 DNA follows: TGTGCCACCAGTGAGAACCTAACAGGGCTGGTTGGAAACACCATATATTTT. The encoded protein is CATSENLTGLVGNTIYF.

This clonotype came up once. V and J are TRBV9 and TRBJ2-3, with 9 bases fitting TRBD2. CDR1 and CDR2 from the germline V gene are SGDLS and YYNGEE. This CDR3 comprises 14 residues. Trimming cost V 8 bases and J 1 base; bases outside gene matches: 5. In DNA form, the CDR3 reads TGTGCCAGTAGAGCGGGGGGAGGCACAGATACGCAGTATTTT. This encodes CASRAGGGTDTQYF. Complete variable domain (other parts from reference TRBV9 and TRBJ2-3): DSGVTQTPKHLITATGQRVTLRCSPRSGDLSVYWYQQSLDQGLQFLIQYYNGEERAKGNILERFSAQQFPDLHSELNLSSLELGDSALYFCASRAGGGTDTQYFGPGTRLTVL.

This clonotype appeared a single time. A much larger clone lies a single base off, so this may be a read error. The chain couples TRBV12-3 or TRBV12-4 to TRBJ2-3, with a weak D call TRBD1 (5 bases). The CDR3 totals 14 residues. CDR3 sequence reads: CASSPRADTGTQYF. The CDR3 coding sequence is TGTGCCAGCAGTCCCCGGGCGGACACAGGTACGCAGTATTTT.

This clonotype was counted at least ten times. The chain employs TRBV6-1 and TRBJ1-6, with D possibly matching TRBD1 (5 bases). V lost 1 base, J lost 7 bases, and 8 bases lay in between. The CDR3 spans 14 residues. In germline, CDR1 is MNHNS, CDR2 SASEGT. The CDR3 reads CASSEGGENSPLHF. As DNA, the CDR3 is TGTGCCAGCAGTGAAGGGGGCGAAAATTCACCCCTCCACTTT.

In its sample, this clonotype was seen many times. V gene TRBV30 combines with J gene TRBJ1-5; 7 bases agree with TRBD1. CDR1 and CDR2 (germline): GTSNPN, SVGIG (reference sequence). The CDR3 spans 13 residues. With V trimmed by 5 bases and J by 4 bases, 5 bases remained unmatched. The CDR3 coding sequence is TGTGCCTGGTCGCAGGGGGGAAATCAGCCCCAGCATTTT. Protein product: CAWSQGGNQPQHF.